The clone carrying this T cell receptor (beta chain) came up many times. Its antigen is not identified. Germline CDR1 reads SQVTM; CDR2 reads ANQGSEA. Trimming cost V 4 bases and J 0 bases, with 6 bases left between them. CDR3 size: 12 residues. This sample stems from a study of early T cells in non-severe SARS-CoV-2 infection. At the level of the study: The sequenced material was bulk RNA from unsorted whole blood, and its chains were unpaired.

Whole-study findings and limits: Clonotype matching in VDJdb favored anti-spike CD8 responses and did not capture private and CD4 specificities.

The library protocol tagged individual cDNA molecules with unique molecular identifiers. TCRdb re-analysed the 5' RACE reads in MiXCR, keeping a single row per CDR3 protein. Among about 26,000 distinct CDR3 sequences, roughly 4.1% were seen once, and the ten largest hold around 6%. The sample taken for sequencing was whole blood. The TCR was taken from an adult who was a healthcare worker with PCR-confirmed SARS-CoV-2 infection or an uninfected control (not recorded which). The chain couples TRBV29-1 to TRBJ1-2; D is unclear. The CDR3 sequence: CSVVSANYGYTF. CDR3 bases: TGCAGCGTTGTGTCAGCTAACTATGGCTACACCTTC.